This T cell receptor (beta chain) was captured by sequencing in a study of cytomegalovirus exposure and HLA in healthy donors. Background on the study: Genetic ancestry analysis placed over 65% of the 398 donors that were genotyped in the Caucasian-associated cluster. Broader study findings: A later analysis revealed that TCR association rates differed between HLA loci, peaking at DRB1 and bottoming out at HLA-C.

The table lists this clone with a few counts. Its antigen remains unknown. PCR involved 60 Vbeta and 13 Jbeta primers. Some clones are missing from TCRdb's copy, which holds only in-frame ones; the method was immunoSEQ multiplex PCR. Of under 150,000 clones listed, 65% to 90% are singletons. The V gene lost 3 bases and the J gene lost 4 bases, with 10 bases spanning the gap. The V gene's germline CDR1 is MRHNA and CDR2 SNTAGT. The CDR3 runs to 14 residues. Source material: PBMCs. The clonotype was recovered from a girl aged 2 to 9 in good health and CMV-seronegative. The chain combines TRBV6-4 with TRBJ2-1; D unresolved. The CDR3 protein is CASSESDEYNEQFF. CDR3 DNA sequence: TGTGCCAGCAGTGAAAGTGATGAGTACAATGAGCAGTTCTTC.